These T cell receptor beta chains were read from a single sample in a study of cytomegalovirus exposure and HLA in healthy donors. TCRdb keeps only in-frame clones here, not all; method: immunoSEQ multiplex PCR. The sample contains 150,000 to 200,000 clones, more than 75% of which appear only once. Sequencing was performed on PBMCs. The receptors shown here come from a man aged 18 to 35 in good health and CMV-seropositive. The CDR3 runs from the conserved cysteine through the conserved F or W. Each record gives: clone size, J gene, D gene, V gene, CDR3 DNA, CDR3 protein. A D gene is named only where the DNA matches it firmly. Clone size is not always given. Where it is, it says once, few, many or a class for expanded clones.

NA TRBJ2-1 NA TRBV27 TGTGCCAGCAGTACTTTGATGGACAGACTCCAAAGATCTGTCTACAATGAGCAGTTCTTC CASSTLMDRLQRSVYNEQFF
NA TRBJ1-1 TRBD1 TRBV4-3 TGCGCCAGCAGCCAAGTTAAAGGGGGCTACACTGAAGCTTTCTTT CASSQVKGGYTEAFF
NA TRBJ2-1 NA TRBV2 TGTGCCAGCAGTTCCTATACCGGGGTATATGAGCAGTTCTTC CASSSYTGVYEQFF
NA TRBJ1-2 TRBD1 TRBV6-1 TGTGCCAGCACCCGACAGGGAGTCGATGGCTACACCTTC CASTRQGVDGYTF
few TRBJ2-7 NA TRBV4-2 TGTGCCAGCAGCCAAGATGAGGTAATCTTCGACTTC CASSQDEVIFDF
few TRBJ2-1 TRBD1 TRBV19 TGTGCCACCCAGGTGGGACAGGGGATCAATGAGCAGTTCTTC CATQVGQGINEQFF
once TRBJ2-2 TRBD2 TRBV19 TGTGCCAGTAGTATGCTGCGGGGGGCGAACACCGGGGAGCTGTTTTTT CASSMLRGANTGELFF
few TRBJ2-2 NA TRBV9 TGTGCCAGCAGCGTAGCGAGCCTGAACGGGGAGCTGTTTTTT CASSVASLNGELFF
NA TRBJ1-2 NA TRBV7-8 TGTGCCAGCAGCTTAGCGGGGAGGTATGGCTACACCTTC CASSLAGRYGYTF
NA TRBJ1-6 NA TRBV9 TGTGCCAGCAGCGTAGATAATCGGTCACCCCTCCACTTT CASSVDNRSPLHF
NA TRBJ1-2 NA TRBV15 TGTGCCACCAGCAGGCAGCGGGTCCGCTATGGCTACACCTTC CATSRQRVRYGYTF
NA TRBJ1-3 TRBD1 TRBV2 TGTGCCAGCAGTCCAGACAGGGGAGGTGGAAACACCATATATTTT CASSPDRGGGNTIYF
NA TRBJ2-5 NA TRBV5-4 TGTGCCAGCGAGAATAAAGGAGAACAAGAGACCCAGTACTTC CASENKGEQETQYF
NA TRBJ1-1 NA TRBV15 TGTGCCACCAGCAGAGAACCGAGGACTTCTTTCGCTGAAGCTTTCTTT CATSREPRTSFAEAFF
few TRBJ2-1 TRBD1 TRBV6-5 TGTGCCAGCAGTCGACAGGGAACAGGCAATGAGCAGTTCTTC CASSRQGTGNEQFF
NA TRBJ1-1 NA TRBV9 TGTGCCAGCAGCGTAGTAAGCAACACTGAAGCTTTCTTT CASSVVSNTEAFF
NA TRBJ2-7 TRBD2 TRBV7-2 TGTGCCAGCAGCCTCCTAACTAGCGGGAGTGGCTACGAGCAGTACTTC CASSLLTSGSGYEQYF
few TRBJ1-1 NA TRBV28 TGTGCCAGCAGGATTCAGGGTAGCGGCACTGAAGCTTTCTTT CASRIQGSGTEAFF
NA TRBJ2-3 TRBD2 TRBV28 TGTGCCAGCACTCGGCCTAGCGGGGTCACAGATACGCAGTATTTT CASTRPSGVTDTQYF
few TRBJ1-2 NA TRBV30 TGTGCCTGGAGTCCCCCGGGACACTACTATGGCTACACCTTC CAWSPPGHYYGYTF
few TRBJ2-6 NA TRBV4-2 TGTGCCAGCAGCCACGAACCGGGACACTTCTCTGGGGCCAACGTCCTGACTTTC CASSHEPGHFSGANVLTF
NA TRBJ2-1 NA TRBV6-6 TGTGCCAGCAGACCCGACACCTACTACAATGAGCAGTTCTTC CASRPDTYYNEQFF
NA TRBJ1-2 NA TRBV9 TGTGCCAGCAGCGAGGACAGAAGAGGCTACACCTTC CASSEDRRGYTF
NA TRBJ1-3 TRBD1 TRBV4-1 TGCGCCAGCAGCCAACCTCTCGCCAGACAGGGACCCAGCTCTGGAAACACCATATATTTT CASSQPLARQGPSSGNTIYF
NA TRBJ2-3 NA TRBV13 TGTGCCAGCAGCTTAGGCCGGCTAGGGGATATAGATACGCAGTATTTT CASSLGRLGDIDTQYF
NA TRBJ1-2 NA TRBV4-3 TGCGCCAGCAGCCAAGATGGCGGCTACACCTTC CASSQDGGYTF
once TRBJ1-2 TRBD1 TRBV7-9 TGTGCCAGCAGCTCAAGGGACAGGACCGCCTATGGCTACACCTTC CASSSRDRTAYGYTF
NA TRBJ2-3 TRBD1 TRBV5-1 TGCGCCAGCAGTCAAGACAGGGACCCAGATACGCAGTATTTT CASSQDRDPDTQYF
NA TRBJ2-7 TRBD1 TRBV28 TGTGCCAGCAGAGTGGGACAGGGCTACGAGCAGTACTTC CASRVGQGYEQYF
NA TRBJ1-1 TRBD1 TRBV10-3 TGTGCCATCCACGGACAGGCCGAAACTGAAGCTTTCTTT CAIHGQAETEAFF
NA TRBJ2-7 TRBD2 TRBV27 TGTGCCAGCAGGCCGGGACTAGCGACATCCTACGAGCAGTACTTC CASRPGLATSYEQYF
NA TRBJ2-1 NA TRBV7-3 TGTGCCAGCAGCTTTCGGGACATCAATGAGCAGTTCTTC CASSFRDINEQFF
few TRBJ1-2 NA TRBV28 TGTGCCAGCAGCGAAAATGGCCGGGGGAGAAGCGGCTACACCTTC CASSENGRGRSGYTF
NA TRBJ2-3 NA TRBV5-3 TGTGCCAGAAGGAGCGGTACAGATACGCAGTATTTT CARRSGTDTQYF
NA TRBJ2-7 NA TRBV11-2 TGTGCCAGCAGCCCCGGGGAAGGCTACGAGCAGTACTTC CASSPGEGYEQYF
few TRBJ1-1 TRBD1 TRBV19 TGTGCCAGTAATACAGGGGCTTATAGTGAAGCTTTCTTT CASNTGAYSEAFF
NA TRBJ1-1 NA TRBV7-2 TGTGCCAGCAGCTCACCGACTAACACTGAAGCTTTCTTT CASSSPTNTEAFF
NA TRBJ1-4 NA TRBV5-1 TGCGCCAGCAGCCCACAGGATGCAAATGAAAAACTGTTTTTT CASSPQDANEKLFF
NA TRBJ2-7 NA TRBV5-1 TGCGCCAGCAGCCACCTCGGGGGAGGTCTCGCCGAGCAGTACTTC CASSHLGGGLAEQYF
NA TRBJ2-5 NA TRBV9 TGTGCCAGCAGCGGTTCGGGGGTAAAAGAGACCCAGTACTTC CASSGSGVKETQYF
NA TRBJ2-7 TRBD2 TRBV2 TGTGCCAGCAGTAAGGGACTAGCGGGGTACGAGCAGTACTTC CASSKGLAGYEQYF
many TRBJ1-2 TRBD1 TRBV2 TGTGCCAGCAGAGGGACAGGGGATGGCTACACCTTC CASRGTGDGYTF
NA TRBJ2-1 NA TRBV5-4 TGTGCCAGCAGCTTACATGGGCCCTACAATGAGCAGTTCTTC CASSLHGPYNEQFF
NA TRBJ1-3 NA TRBV6-5 TGTGCCAGCAGTTACTCGTTCAACTCTGGAAACACCATATATTTT CASSYSFNSGNTIYF
NA TRBJ2-3 TRBD2 TRBV27 TGTGCCAGCAGTTTAGCGGGAGGGAGCACAGATACGCAGTATTTT CASSLAGGSTDTQYF
NA TRBJ2-6 TRBD1 TRBV15 TGTGCCACCAGCAGACCGGGACAGGGACTTTCTGGGGCCAACGTCCTGACTTTC CATSRPGQGLSGANVLTF
NA TRBJ2-1 TRBD1 TRBV5-4 TGTGCCAGCAGCTTCCGCAGGGGGCCGGGTATTTACAATGAGCAGTTCTTC CASSFRRGPGIYNEQFF
few TRBJ1-3 NA TRBV5-6 TGTGCCAGCAGCTTCAATCAAGGAGGTTCGGGAAACACCATATATTTT CASSFNQGGSGNTIYF
NA TRBJ2-7 TRBD1 TRBV28 TGTGCCAGCAGTTTGGTACTCATAGGGACAGAATTAGGGTACGAGCAGTACTTC CASSLVLIGTELGYEQYF
NA TRBJ1-2 TRBD1 TRBV5-4 TGTGCCAGCAGCTTGCCAGGGGACAGCTATGGCTACACCTTC CASSLPGDSYGYTF
NA TRBJ2-1 TRBD1 TRBV15 TGTGCCACCAGCTTTGGTGGGACAGAAAGTAATGAGCAGTTCTTC CATSFGGTESNEQFF
NA TRBJ2-7 TRBD1 TRBV7-9 TGTGCCAGCAGCGCGCCGGGACAGGGAATCTACGAGCAGTACTTC CASSAPGQGIYEQYF
NA TRBJ2-7 TRBD1 TRBV19 TGTGCCAGTAGAACCGGGACAGGGAGCTCCTACGAGCAGTACTTC CASRTGTGSSYEQYF
NA TRBJ2-7 NA TRBV28 TGTGCCAGCAGTTCCGGACAGTCCTACGAGCAGTACTTC CASSSGQSYEQYF
NA TRBJ2-3 TRBD2 TRBV4-1 TGCGCCAGCAGCCAAGATAACGGGGGGGCCTACTATACGCAGTATTTT CASSQDNGGAYYTQYF
NA TRBJ1-3 NA TRBV28 TGTGCCAGCAGTCTGGAGACAGATATGGGTAACACCATATATTTT CASSLETDMGNTIYF
NA TRBJ1-3 TRBD1 TRBV7-4 TGTGCCAGCAGCCTAGACAGGGAACGGAGAAACACCATATATTTT CASSLDRERRNTIYF
NA TRBJ2-5 NA TRBV13 TGTGCCAGCAGCTTATCTGTAGGGGGTCCAAGTACCCAGTACTTC CASSLSVGGPSTQYF
NA TRBJ2-7 NA TRBV14 TGTGCCAGCAGCCAAGCTTACGAGCAGTACTTC CASSQAYEQYF